This T cell receptor beta chain is from a study of immune reconstitution after stem cell transplant in scleroderma (dated by TCRdb to about 2017). The method behind the library was RT-PCR. Sequencing was carried out with an Illumina MiSeq. TCRdb reanalyzed the raw reads on its own, using fastp at Q25 for trimming and MiXCR for clone calling, and kept in-frame beta chains. Here each entry gathers all rows of one CDR3 protein and keeps the most common genes and DNA. Here the sample has approximately 2,000 distinct CDR3 sequences; around 15% occur a single time. 8% of the sample belongs to the ten largest clones. From V the trimming removes 3 bases and from J it removes 4 bases, while the gene matches leave 2 bases of the junction unaccounted for. Sequences SGHNT (CDR1) and YYREEE (CDR2) are obtained from the germline V gene (reference sequence). Including the terminal cysteine and phenylalanine, the CDR3 comprises 15 residues. Only CDR3 DNA is held: 45 bases, read in frame from base 1.

This clonotype qualifies as medium-sized (0.01 to 0.1%). Its antigen is unknown. It has no much larger one-base neighbor in the sample; base qualities were not kept. This material was collected before or after autologous hematopoietic stem cell transplantation (not recorded which). Recombination linked TRBV5-4 to TRBJ2-1; a stretch of 12 junction bases matches TRBD2. This clonotype was sampled from a female donor with systemic sclerosis. The DNA is as follows: TGTGCCAGCAGCTCAGGACTAGCGGGATACAATGAGCAGTTCTTC. This translates into CASSSGLAGYNEQFF.